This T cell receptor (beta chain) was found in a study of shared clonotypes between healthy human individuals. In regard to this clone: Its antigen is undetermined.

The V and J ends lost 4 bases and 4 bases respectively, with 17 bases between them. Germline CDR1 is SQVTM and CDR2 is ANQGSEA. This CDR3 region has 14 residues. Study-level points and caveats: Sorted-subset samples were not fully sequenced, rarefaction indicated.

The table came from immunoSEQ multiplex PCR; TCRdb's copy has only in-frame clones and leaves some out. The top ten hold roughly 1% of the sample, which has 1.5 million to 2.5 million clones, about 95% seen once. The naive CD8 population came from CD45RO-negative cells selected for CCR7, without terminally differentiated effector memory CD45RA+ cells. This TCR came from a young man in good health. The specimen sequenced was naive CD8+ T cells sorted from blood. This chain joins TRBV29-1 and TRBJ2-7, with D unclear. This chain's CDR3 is CSVVRIEQSYEQYF. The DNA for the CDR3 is TGCAGCGTTGTCCGGATCGAGCAATCTTACGAGCAGTACTTC.